The T cell receptor (beta chain) described here comes from a study of T cells expressing NK-cell markers. Overall study context: Seven HCMV-seropositive donors and one seronegative donor made up the eight sequenced donors.

Germline values: CDR1 LGHDT, CDR2 YNNKEL (reference sequence). The CDR3 is 16 residues long. TCRdb re-called the 5' RACE reads; every CDR3 protein appears as one record, without DNA. The table for this sample gives around 550,000 distinct CDR3 sequences. The chain links TRBV3-1 to TRBJ2-7; checking the TCRdb D call of TRBD1 is not possible without DNA. Input material: blood T cells: a sorted CD56 or NKG2C T cell subset, CD4+ or CD8+ T cells, or bulk PBMC T cells (not recorded which). The source is a man between 18 and 35 years old in good health. The CDR3 protein is CASSPYRDPLSYEQYF.